The rows below give T cell receptor beta chains drawn from one sample of a study of beta chain features in type 1 diabetes. Clones were sequenced by immunoSEQ multiplex PCR, and TCRdb holds only the in-frame ones, with some missing. The data show 200,000 to 300,000 clones, roughly two thirds seen once. The sample comprised naive CD4+ T cells from blood. The source is a man younger than 40 in good health. The CDR3 runs from the conserved cysteine through the conserved F or W. The D gene is left open where the match is weak. Rows give clone size only sometimes, using once, few, many, or a class for an expanded clone.

D: NA; V: TRBV28; J: TRBJ2-6; size: NA; DNA: TGTGCCAGCAGTTTACAGACTGGGGCCAACGTCCTGACTTTC; CDR3: CASSLQTGANVLTF
D: NA; V: TRBV30; J: TRBJ1-5; size: NA; DNA: TGTGCCTGGAGTCCGGATGGGAGGAATCAGCCCCAGCATTTT; CDR3: CAWSPDGRNQPQHF
D: NA; V: TRBV15; J: TRBJ2-5; size: NA; DNA: TGTGCCACCAGCAGAGATCTCTGGGAGACCCAGTACTTC; CDR3: CATSRDLWETQYF
D: NA; V: TRBV15; J: TRBJ2-6; size: NA; DNA: TGTGCCACCAGCCCCCGATTTAATGGGGCCAACGTCCTGACTTTC; CDR3: CATSPRFNGANVLTF
D: TRBD2; V: TRBV29-1; J: TRBJ2-3; size: NA; DNA: TGCAGCGTTGGGGGAGGGCCAGATACGCAGTATTTT; CDR3: CSVGGGPDTQYF
D: TRBD2; V: TRBV10-3; J: TRBJ2-3; size: NA; DNA: TGTGCCGTAGCCGGACTAGCGGCCACAGATACGCAGTATTTT; CDR3: CAVAGLAATDTQYF
D: TRBD2; V: TRBV7-8; J: TRBJ2-3; size: NA; DNA: TGTGCCAGCAGCTTAGCTACGCGGGGGGGTTACACAGATACGCAGTATTTT; CDR3: CASSLATRGGYTDTQYF
D: NA; V: TRBV10-2; J: TRBJ2-5; size: NA; DNA: TGCGCCAGCAGTGAGCAGGGGGAGACCCAGTACTTC; CDR3: CASSEQGETQYF
D: NA; V: TRBV9; J: TRBJ2-6; size: few; DNA: TGTGCCAGCAGCGTAGACAGCTCTGGGGCCAACGTCCTGACTTTC; CDR3: CASSVDSSGANVLTF
D: NA; V: TRBV7-2; J: TRBJ2-3; size: once; DNA: TGTGCCAGCACCGTCCGGCTGACTTTCAGTACAGATACGCAGTATTTT; CDR3: CASTVRLTFSTDTQYF
D: NA; V: TRBV7-9; J: TRBJ2-7; size: NA; DNA: TGTGCCAGCAGCCGAGTCCCGGAAGGGAGGCCCTACGAGCAGTACTTC; CDR3: CASSRVPEGRPYEQYF
D: TRBD2; V: TRBV7-6; J: TRBJ2-1; size: once; DNA: TGTGCCAGCAGCCCACTGACTAGCGGGGGGTACAATGAGCAGTTCTTC; CDR3: CASSPLTSGGYNEQFF
D: NA; V: TRBV27; J: TRBJ2-7; size: NA; DNA: TGTGCCAGCAGTATTAGGGCCGGCTACGAGCAGTACTTC; CDR3: CASSIRAGYEQYF
D: TRBD1; V: TRBV7-9; J: TRBJ2-3; size: NA; DNA: TGTGCCAGCAGCTTGACAGGGTACACAGATACGCAGTATTTT; CDR3: CASSLTGYTDTQYF
D: NA; V: TRBV5-1; J: TRBJ2-5; size: once; DNA: TGCGCCAGCAGCTTGGCCACAGAGACCCAGTACTTC; CDR3: CASSLATETQYF
D: TRBD1; V: TRBV7-2; J: TRBJ2-1; size: NA; DNA: TGTGCCAGCAGCTTAGACAGGGGGACCTACAATGAGCAGTTCTTC; CDR3: CASSLDRGTYNEQFF
D: TRBD2; V: TRBV25-1; J: TRBJ2-7; size: NA; DNA: TGTGCCAGCAGTGATGCGGGGGGGCCACACGAGCAGTACTTC; CDR3: CASSDAGGPHEQYF
D: TRBD2; V: TRBV29-1; J: TRBJ2-3; size: NA; DNA: TGCAGCGTCGCGGGGGGGGCCGGCACAGATACGCAGTATTTT; CDR3: CSVAGGAGTDTQYF
D: TRBD2; V: TRBV28; J: TRBJ2-3; size: NA; DNA: TGTGCCAGCAGTCGCGGGGGGACGAGCACAGATACGCAGTATTTT; CDR3: CASSRGGTSTDTQYF
D: NA; V: TRBV28; J: TRBJ2-3; size: NA; DNA: TGTGCCAGCAGTTTCGGTAGCGGCGCCACAGATACGCAGTATTTT; CDR3: CASSFGSGATDTQYF
D: NA; V: TRBV30; J: TRBJ1-2; size: NA; DNA: TGTGCCTGGAGTTCTTCCGGGGGCTATGGCTACACCTTC; CDR3: CAWSSSGGYGYTF
D: NA; V: TRBV15; J: TRBJ1-2; size: once; DNA: TGTGCCACCAGCCCACGGTGGAGAGAGAGCTACACCTTC; CDR3: CATSPRWRESYTF
D: NA; V: TRBV29-1; J: TRBJ2-7; size: few; DNA: TGCAGCGTTGACAGGGGCTACGAGCAGTACTTC; CDR3: CSVDRGYEQYF
D: TRBD2; V: TRBV30; J: TRBJ2-3; size: NA; DNA: TGTGCCTGGAGTGGGACTAGCGGTGATACGCAGTATTTT; CDR3: CAWSGTSGDTQYF
D: TRBD2; V: TRBV5-1; J: TRBJ2-7; size: NA; DNA: TGCGCCAGCAGCTTGACTAGCGGGAGTATCAACGAGCAGTACTTC; CDR3: CASSLTSGSINEQYF
D: NA; V: TRBV7-2; J: TRBJ2-7; size: once; DNA: TGTGCCAGCAGGGGCTGGAGCTCCTACGAGCAGTACTTC; CDR3: CASRGWSSYEQYF
D: TRBD1; V: TRBV14; J: TRBJ2-4; size: NA; DNA: TGTGCCAGCAGCCAGCCTGACAGGGGTCTAGCCAAAAACATTCAGTACTTC; CDR3: CASSQPDRGLAKNIQYF
D: NA; V: TRBV7-9; J: TRBJ2-5; size: NA; DNA: TGTGCCAGCAGCTCCGAAGAGACCCAGTACTTC; CDR3: CASSSEETQYF
D: NA; V: TRBV30; J: TRBJ2-7; size: NA; DNA: TGTGCCTGGGGGAGGAGGTACGAGCAGTACTTC; CDR3: CAWGRRYEQYF
D: NA; V: TRBV29-1; J: TRBJ2-7; size: NA; DNA: TGCAGCGCCTCGCCGGGCCTTAGAAGCTACGAGCAGTACTTC; CDR3: CSASPGLRSYEQYF